This TCR beta chain is from a study of cytomegalovirus exposure and HLA in healthy donors. PCR was performed using 60 Vbeta and 13 Jbeta primers. Sequencing was performed with immunoSEQ multiplex PCR; in TCRdb, only in-frame clones are kept and a portion is missing. The sample holds 200,000 to 250,000 clones; about 80% are singletons and the top ten take less than 3.5%. Trimming pared 0 bases from V and 5 bases from J, leaving 11 bases between. The CDR3 consists of 14 residues. Germline CDR1 GTSNPN, CDR2 SVGIG (reference sequence). The receptor comes from a woman in her sixties in good health and CMV-seropositive. The specimen was PBMCs. V usage is TRBV30 and J usage is TRBJ1-5, with D possibly matching TRBD1 (6 bases). CDR3 sequence (DNA): TGTGCCTGGAGTGTACGAGGGGGTCATCAGCCCCAGCATTTT. It codes for CAWSVRGGHQPQHF.